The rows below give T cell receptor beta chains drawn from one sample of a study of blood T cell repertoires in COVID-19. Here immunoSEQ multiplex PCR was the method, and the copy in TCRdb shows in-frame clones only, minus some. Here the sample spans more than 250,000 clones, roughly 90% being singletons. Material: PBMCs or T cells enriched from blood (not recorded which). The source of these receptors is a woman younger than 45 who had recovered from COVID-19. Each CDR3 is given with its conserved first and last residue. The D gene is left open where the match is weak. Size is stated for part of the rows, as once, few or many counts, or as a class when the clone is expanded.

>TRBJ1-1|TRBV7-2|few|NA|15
CASSPGGAWDTEAFF
TGTGCCAGCAGCCCGGGGGGGGCTTGGGACACTGAAGCTTTCTTT
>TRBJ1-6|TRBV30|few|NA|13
CAWNGAPMSPLHF
TGTGCCTGGAATGGGGCGCCGATGTCACCCCTCCACTTT
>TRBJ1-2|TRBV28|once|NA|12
CASSLAGNGYTF
TGTGCCAGCAGTTTAGCAGGGAATGGCTACACCTTC
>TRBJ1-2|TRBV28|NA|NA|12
CASSLAGIGYTF
TGTGCCAGCAGTTTAGCGGGGATTGGCTACACCTTC
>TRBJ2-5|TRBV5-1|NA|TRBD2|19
CASSLTLGTSSGYQETQYF
TGCGCCAGCAGCTTGACCCTCGGGACTAGCTCTGGGTACCAAGAGACCCAGTACTTC
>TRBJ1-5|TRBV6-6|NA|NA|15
CASSYGREGNQPQHF
TGTGCCAGCAGTTACGGCAGGGAGGGAAATCAGCCCCAGCATTTT
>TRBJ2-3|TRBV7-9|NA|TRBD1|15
CASSLTQGATDTQYF
TGTGCCAGCAGCTTGACACAGGGGGCCACAGATACGCAGTATTTT
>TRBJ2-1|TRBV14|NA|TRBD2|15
CASSQVSGTYNEQFF
TGTGCCAGCAGCCAAGTTAGCGGGACCTACAATGAGCAGTTCTTC
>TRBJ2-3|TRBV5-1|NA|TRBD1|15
CASLETGEATDTQYF
TGCGCCAGCTTGGAGACAGGGGAAGCCACAGATACGCAGTATTTT
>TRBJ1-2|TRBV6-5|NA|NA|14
CASSYSGGARGYTF
TGTGCCAGCAGTTACTCCGGGGGGGCGCGGGGCTACACCTTC
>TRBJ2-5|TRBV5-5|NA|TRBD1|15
CASSLTDRDRETQYF
TGTGCCAGCAGCTTGACGGACAGGGATAGAGAGACCCAGTACTTC
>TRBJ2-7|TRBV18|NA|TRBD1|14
CASSPGQGTYEQYF
TGTGCCAGCTCACCGGGACAGGGGACCTACGAGCAGTACTTC
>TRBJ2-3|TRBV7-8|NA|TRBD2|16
CASSPDASGKADTQYF
TGTGCCAGCAGCCCTGACGCTAGCGGGAAGGCAGATACGCAGTATTTT
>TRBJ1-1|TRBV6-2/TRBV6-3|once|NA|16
CASSRPPQGLDTEAFF
TGTGCCAGCAGTAGACCCCCACAGGGTTTGGACACTGAAGCTTTCTTT
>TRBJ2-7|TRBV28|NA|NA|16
CASSPGGHPSSYEQYF
TGTGCCAGCAGCCCCGGGGGGCACCCGAGCTCCTACGAGCAGTACTTC
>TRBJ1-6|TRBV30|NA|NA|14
CAWSREGRNSPLHF
TGTGCCTGGAGTAGGGAGGGTCGGAATTCACCCCTCCACTTT